Shown below are 8 T cell receptor beta chains from a single sample sequenced in a study of CD8+ T cells in alopecia areata. As the sequencing template, cDNA was produced by extracting RNA and reverse transcribing it. The method was immunoSEQ multiplex PCR; TCRdb's version includes in-frame clones alone and lacks a portion of them. The table shows tens of thousands of clones, with over 25% occurring only once. Stated treatment: oral pan-JAK inhibitor, 5-10 mg twice daily. Sequencing used CD8+ T cells sorted from blood, obtained at week 4, from a patient treated with tofacitinib. Source of these receptors: a human donor with alopecia areata.

This clone was observed a handful of times. The J gene is TRBJ2-2, the V gene TRBV29-1; D not resolved. Per germline, CDR1 SQVTM and CDR2 ANQGSEA. The CDR3 runs 12 residues. V was shortened by 4 bases and J by 7 bases, with 10 bases between the two germline ends. The CDR3 nucleotides read TGCAGCGTTGCGGTAGCTGGCGGGGAGCTGTTTTTT. Translating gives CSVAVAGGELFF.

In DNA form, the CDR3 reads TGTGCCAGCAGGCCGAGACTAGCGGGAGCCTACGAGCAGTACTTC. Translated: CASRPRLAGAYEQYF. This sequence joins TRBV7-9 and TRBJ2-7; 12 bases match TRBD2. The germline CDR1 and CDR2 sequences are SEHNR and FQNEAQ (reference sequence). This CDR3 region has 15 residues. Trimming removed 6 bases from V and 2 bases from J; junction bases left unmatched: 5. Combining the CDR3 with reference TRBV7-9 and TRBJ2-7 gives the whole variable domain DTGVSQNPRHKITKRGQNVTFRCDPISEHNRLYWYRQTLGQGPEFLTYFQNEAQLEKSRLLSDRFSAERPKGSFSTLEIQRTEQGDSAMYLCASRPRLAGAYEQYFGPGTRLTVT.

This clone showed up just a few times. The chain employs TRBV13 and TRBJ2-7; 7 bases map to TRBD2. The germline V gene has CDR1 PRHDT and CDR2 FYEKMQ (reference sequence). CDR3 length equals 15 residues. V trimming: 5 bases; J trimming: 1 base; junction bases outside the gene matches: 8. The CDR3 loop reads CASSASGAGSYEQYF. In nucleotides, the CDR3 is TGTGCCAGCAGCGCCAGCGGGGCAGGATCCTACGAGCAGTACTTC.

This chain joins TRBV2 and TRBJ2-7, with D possibly called TRBD1 or TRBD2 (5 bases each). This CDR3 has 14 amino acids. Germline CDR1 is SNHLY and CDR2 is FYNNEI. V was cut by 6 bases and J by 2 bases, with 14 bases left in between. CDR3 in amino acids: CASSAGTYTYEQYF. The CDR3 DNA reads as TGTGCCAGCAGCGCCGGGACGTATACCTACGAGCAGTACTTC.

This clone is medium-sized. The V and J genes are TRBV13 and TRBJ1-1; D may be TRBD1 (5 bases). Deletions cut 5 bases from V and 0 bases from J, with 13 bases between. Germline CDR1 PRHDT, CDR2 FYEKMQ (reference sequence). The CDR3 totals 15 residues. CDR3 amino acids: CASSPPGRMNTEAFF. The CDR3 DNA follows: TGTGCCAGCAGCCCTCCGGGACGGATGAACACTGAAGCTTTCTTT.

This clone was seen more than once but under ten times. The genes are TRBV30 and TRBJ2-5, with D unclear. In germline, CDR1 is GTSNPN, CDR2 SVGIG (reference sequence). Trimming left V 0 bases short and J 1 base short, with 9 bases between. The CDR3 is made up of 14 amino acids. CDR3 nucleotide sequence: TGTGCCTGGAGTGTATTGGGAATCCAAGAGACCCAGTACTTC. This codes for CAWSVLGIQETQYF.

This clone was detected only a few times. The chain is built from TRBV5-1 and TRBJ2-5, with D perhaps TRBD1 or TRBD2 (6 bases each). The germline V and J ends were trimmed by 4 bases and 4 bases, with 14 bases remaining between them. This CDR3 has 14 amino acids. CDR1 and CDR2 from the germline V gene are SGHRS and YFSETQ. Here the CDR3 DNA reads TGCGCCAGCAGCGAATGGACAGCGGGAGAGACCCAGTACTTC. It codes for CASSEWTAGETQYF.

This clone was seen a few times. CDR3 amino acids: CSVEVQGRNYGYTF. In nucleotides, the CDR3 is TGCAGCGTTGAAGTGCAGGGTAGAAACTATGGCTACACCTTC. This chain joins TRBV29-1 and TRBJ1-2; TRBD1 is a possible D gene (5 bases). This CDR3 spans 14 amino acids. The V gene's germline CDR1 is SQVTM and CDR2 ANQGSEA. V gave up 1 base and J gave up 2 bases, with 11 bases separating them.